This TCR beta chain is drawn from a study of blood T cell repertoires in COVID-19. Study as a whole: Some COVID-19 samples were acute and others convalescent; all came from the United States, Italy and Spain. Sample material is recorded as cDNA or gDNA derived from T cells, B-cell-depleted T cells, or PBMCs.

How the authors handled the data: Estimates of nucleated cell counts were drawn from the amplification of reference gene primers. Method: immunoSEQ multiplex PCR; TCRdb's copy keeps in-frame clones and lacks some. V, J and clone size are those of that table, while D and trimming were read from the DNA. Among 90,000 or so clones listed, 86% were seen once. V was pared by 3 bases and J by 5 bases, with 14 bases between. Germline values: CDR1 MDHEN, CDR2 SYDVKM. The CDR3 extends over 15 amino acids. The chain uses TRBV28 and TRBJ1-5, with D hard to call. The specimen sequenced was peripheral blood. The sequence derives from a man between 45 and 60 years old with active COVID-19. The CDR3 sequence is CASSLRELQYQPQHF. In DNA, the CDR3 is TGTGCCAGCAGTTTGAGGGAGCTCCAGTATCAGCCCCAGCATTTT.